These T cell receptor beta chains were read from a single sample in a study of OX40 agonist ivuxolimab in advanced cancers. Measured with immunoSEQ multiplex PCR; TCRdb has only the in-frame clones, and not every one. The sample consists of more than 95,000 clones, around 94% of them appearing once. The starting material was CD4+ or CD8+ T cells sorted from blood, obtained in a trial of the OX40 agonist ivuxolimab. The receptors come from an adult with an advanced solid tumor such as melanoma, head and neck, liver or kidney cancer. Both conserved end residues are part of each CDR3. Fields, in order: J gene, V gene, clone size, D gene, CDR3 protein, CDR3 DNA. The D gene is left open where the match is weak. Only part of the rows carry a size: once, few, many, or a class if the clone is expanded.

J gene: TRBJ1-1; V gene: TRBV6-1; clone size: -; D gene: TRBD1; CDR3 protein: CASSEGGTVIPEAFF; CDR3 DNA: TGTGCCAGCAGTGAGGGTGGGACAGTTATTCCTGAAGCTTTCTTT
J gene: TRBJ2-4; V gene: TRBV27; clone size: -; D gene: TRBD1; CDR3 protein: CASSSTGTGDGIQYF; CDR3 DNA: TGCGCCAGCAGTTCCACCGGGACAGGGGATGGCATTCAGTACTTC
J gene: TRBJ2-3; V gene: TRBV7-3; clone size: -; D gene: -; CDR3 protein: CASSLDSGMGTDTQYF; CDR3 DNA: TGTGCCAGCAGCTTAGACTCCGGAATGGGCACAGATACGCAGTATTTT
J gene: TRBJ2-7; V gene: TRBV11-2; clone size: -; D gene: TRBD2; CDR3 protein: CASSLRELAGTYEQYF; CDR3 DNA: TGTGCCAGCAGCTTAAGAGAACTAGCGGGGACCTACGAGCAGTACTTC
J gene: TRBJ2-1; V gene: TRBV5-6; clone size: -; D gene: TRBD2; CDR3 protein: CASSLSGIYNEQFF; CDR3 DNA: TGTGCCAGCAGCTTGAGCGGGATTTACAATGAGCAGTTCTTC
J gene: TRBJ1-4; V gene: TRBV6-1; clone size: -; D gene: -; CDR3 protein: CASSFNQGTNEKLFF; CDR3 DNA: TGTGCCAGCAGCTTCAATCAGGGAACTAATGAAAAACTGTTTTTT
J gene: TRBJ2-1; V gene: TRBV11-1; clone size: -; D gene: TRBD2; CDR3 protein: CASSLLLSGSDNEQFF; CDR3 DNA: TGTGCCAGCAGCCTACTACTTAGCGGGAGTGACAATGAGCAGTTCTTC
J gene: TRBJ1-3; V gene: TRBV28; clone size: -; D gene: -; CDR3 protein: CASSFLIGNTIYF; CDR3 DNA: TGTGCCAGCAGTTTCCTGATCGGAAACACCATATATTTT
J gene: TRBJ2-5; V gene: TRBV6-4; clone size: -; D gene: -; CDR3 protein: CASSGDVRRRAQETQYF; CDR3 DNA: TGTGCCAGCAGTGGGGACGTGAGGCGGAGGGCTCAAGAGACCCAGTACTTC
J gene: TRBJ1-4; V gene: TRBV11-3; clone size: -; D gene: -; CDR3 protein: CASSFKPRDLFTLTPRF; CDR3 DNA: TGTGCCAGCAGCTTCAAGCCCCGGGACCTCTTCACTCTTACCCCCCGGTTT
J gene: TRBJ1-5; V gene: TRBV5-1; clone size: once; D gene: TRBD1; CDR3 protein: CASSLGDSHQPQHF; CDR3 DNA: TGCGCCAGCAGCTTAGGGGACAGCCATCAGCCCCAGCATTTT
J gene: TRBJ1-1; V gene: TRBV7-6; clone size: -; D gene: TRBD1; CDR3 protein: CASSHGQGPWNTEAFF; CDR3 DNA: TGTGCCAGCAGTCACGGACAGGGCCCCTGGAACACTGAAGCTTTCTTT
J gene: TRBJ2-1; V gene: TRBV5-1; clone size: -; D gene: TRBD1; CDR3 protein: CASSFTLRQGVDEQFF; CDR3 DNA: TGCGCCAGCAGTTTCACCCTTAGACAGGGAGTAGATGAGCAGTTCTTC
J gene: TRBJ2-4; V gene: TRBV6-5; clone size: -; D gene: -; CDR3 protein: CASSYRGGPSQNIQYF; CDR3 DNA: TGTGCCAGCAGTTACAGGGGGGGGCCCTCACAAAACATTCAGTACTTC
J gene: TRBJ2-1; V gene: TRBV29-1; clone size: -; D gene: -; CDR3 protein: CSGFRNNEQFF; CDR3 DNA: TGCAGCGGGTTCCGGAACAATGAGCAGTTCTTC
J gene: TRBJ1-4; V gene: TRBV30; clone size: -; D gene: -; CDR3 protein: CARGGATNEKLFF; CDR3 DNA: TGTGCCCGGGGGGGGGCAACTAATGAAAAACTGTTTTTT
J gene: TRBJ2-3; V gene: TRBV9; clone size: -; D gene: TRBD2; CDR3 protein: CASSRSSGTTDTQYF; CDR3 DNA: TGTGCCAGCAGTCGTAGTAGCGGGACCACAGATACGCAGTATTTT
J gene: TRBJ1-6; V gene: TRBV9; clone size: -; D gene: -; CDR3 protein: CASSVRGWNSPLHF; CDR3 DNA: TGTGCCAGCAGCGTTCGAGGCTGGAATTCACCCCTCCACTTT
J gene: TRBJ2-2; V gene: TRBV2; clone size: -; D gene: -; CDR3 protein: CASWTANTGELFF; CDR3 DNA: TGTGCCAGTTGGACAGCAAACACCGGGGAGCTGTTTTTT
J gene: TRBJ2-7; V gene: TRBV11-2; clone size: once; D gene: TRBD2; CDR3 protein: CASRHPRTSPPYEQYF; CDR3 DNA: TGTGCCAGCAGGCACCCCCGGACTAGCCCACCTTACGAGCAGTACTTC
J gene: TRBJ2-7; V gene: TRBV10-1; clone size: -; D gene: TRBD1; CDR3 protein: CASRGGQGGEQYF; CDR3 DNA: TGCGCCAGCAGGGGTGGACAGGGAGGCGAGCAGTACTTC
J gene: TRBJ1-2; V gene: TRBV6-1; clone size: -; D gene: TRBD1; CDR3 protein: CASRRQGVSRGYTF; CDR3 DNA: TGTGCCAGCAGAAGACAGGGGGTATCTCGTGGCTACACCTTC
J gene: TRBJ1-1; V gene: TRBV6-6; clone size: -; D gene: -; CDR3 protein: CASSYLGRGITEAFF; CDR3 DNA: TGTGCCAGCAGTTACTTGGGCAGGGGTATCACTGAAGCTTTCTTT
J gene: TRBJ2-1; V gene: TRBV4-3; clone size: once; D gene: -; CDR3 protein: CASSPRTNNEQFF; CDR3 DNA: TGCGCCAGCAGCCCCCGAACTAACAATGAGCAGTTCTTC
J gene: TRBJ2-1; V gene: TRBV27; clone size: -; D gene: TRBD2; CDR3 protein: CASRPLAGGLLSSYNEQFF; CDR3 DNA: TGTGCCAGCAGGCCACTAGCGGGAGGGCTTCTTAGCTCCTACAATGAGCAGTTCTTC
J gene: TRBJ1-1; V gene: TRBV11-2; clone size: once; D gene: -; CDR3 protein: CASSQRDGRRNTEAFF; CDR3 DNA: TGTGCCAGCAGCCAACGGGATGGCAGGAGGAACACTGAAGCTTTCTTT
J gene: TRBJ1-1; V gene: TRBV25-1; clone size: -; D gene: TRBD1; CDR3 protein: CASRLPRTGGDTEAFF; CDR3 DNA: TGTGCCAGCAGGCTACCCCGGACAGGGGGGGACACTGAAGCTTTCTTT
J gene: TRBJ2-3; V gene: TRBV29-1; clone size: -; D gene: -; CDR3 protein: CSVSSALGGTDTQYF; CDR3 DNA: TGCAGCGTTTCTTCGGCCCTGGGTGGCACAGATACGCAGTATTTT
J gene: TRBJ2-6; V gene: TRBV28; clone size: -; D gene: -; CDR3 protein: CASSSPGANVLTF; CDR3 DNA: TGTGCCAGCAGTTCCCCTGGGGCCAACGTCCTGACTTTC
J gene: TRBJ1-5; V gene: TRBV7-2; clone size: -; D gene: -; CDR3 protein: CASSFQGSNQPQHF; CDR3 DNA: TGTGCCAGCAGCTTCCAGGGGTCTAATCAGCCCCAGCATTTT
J gene: TRBJ1-2; V gene: TRBV7-2; clone size: -; D gene: TRBD1; CDR3 protein: CASSAGQGVYYGYTF; CDR3 DNA: TGTGCCAGCAGCGCGGGACAGGGGGTATACTATGGCTACACCTTC
J gene: TRBJ2-3; V gene: TRBV19; clone size: -; D gene: -; CDR3 protein: CASTSRNPGLARGIPDTQYF; CDR3 DNA: TGTGCCAGTACCTCACGAAATCCGGGACTCGCGAGGGGGATCCCAGATACGCAGTATTTT
J gene: TRBJ1-1; V gene: TRBV6-1; clone size: once; D gene: -; CDR3 protein: CASLPQNTEAFF; CDR3 DNA: TGTGCCAGCCTTCCACAGAACACTGAAGCTTTCTTT
J gene: TRBJ2-2; V gene: TRBV18; clone size: -; D gene: -; CDR3 protein: CASSFTQGSGELFF; CDR3 DNA: TGTGCCAGCTCATTTACTCAGGGTTCCGGGGAGCTGTTTTTT
J gene: TRBJ2-3; V gene: TRBV7-9; clone size: -; D gene: TRBD2; CDR3 protein: CASRRSGTHTDTQYF; CDR3 DNA: TGTGCCAGCAGACGCAGCGGGACTCACACAGATACGCAGTATTTT
J gene: TRBJ1-3; V gene: TRBV5-1; clone size: once; D gene: -; CDR3 protein: CASSLGGNTIYF; CDR3 DNA: TGCGCCAGCAGCTTGGGGGGAAACACCATATATTTT
J gene: TRBJ2-1; V gene: TRBV4-3; clone size: -; D gene: TRBD2; CDR3 protein: CASSQDIGSGGVGGNEQFF; CDR3 DNA: TGCGCCAGCAGCCAAGATATTGGTAGCGGGGGGGTAGGAGGGAATGAGCAGTTCTTC
J gene: TRBJ2-5; V gene: TRBV2; clone size: -; D gene: -; CDR3 protein: CASSVTGQETQYF; CDR3 DNA: TGTGCCAGCAGCGTGACAGGCCAAGAGACCCAGTACTTC
J gene: TRBJ2-1; V gene: TRBV7-3; clone size: -; D gene: -; CDR3 protein: CASSLRGGGGSAYNEQFF; CDR3 DNA: TGTGCCAGCAGCTTAAGAGGGGGCGGCGGGAGTGCCTACAATGAGCAGTTCTTC
J gene: TRBJ2-7; V gene: TRBV27; clone size: once; D gene: -; CDR3 protein: CASSRYSGLRSSYEQYF; CDR3 DNA: TGTGCCAGCAGTCGATACTCGGGACTCCGAAGCTCCTACGAGCAGTACTTC
J gene: TRBJ2-1; V gene: TRBV25-1; clone size: -; D gene: TRBD2; CDR3 protein: CASSEGLLAAYNEQFF; CDR3 DNA: TGTGCCAGCAGTGAAGGTCTCCTAGCGGCCTACAATGAGCAGTTCTTC
J gene: TRBJ2-3; V gene: TRBV28; clone size: -; D gene: TRBD2; CDR3 protein: CASSLKGRLAGSRNTQYF; CDR3 DNA: TGTGCCAGCAGTTTAAAGGGGCGACTAGCGGGTTCCCGGAATACGCAGTATTTT
J gene: TRBJ1-4; V gene: TRBV2; clone size: -; D gene: TRBD1; CDR3 protein: CASSGDRTTNEKLFF; CDR3 DNA: TGTGCCAGCAGTGGGGACAGGACAACTAATGAAAAACTGTTTTTT